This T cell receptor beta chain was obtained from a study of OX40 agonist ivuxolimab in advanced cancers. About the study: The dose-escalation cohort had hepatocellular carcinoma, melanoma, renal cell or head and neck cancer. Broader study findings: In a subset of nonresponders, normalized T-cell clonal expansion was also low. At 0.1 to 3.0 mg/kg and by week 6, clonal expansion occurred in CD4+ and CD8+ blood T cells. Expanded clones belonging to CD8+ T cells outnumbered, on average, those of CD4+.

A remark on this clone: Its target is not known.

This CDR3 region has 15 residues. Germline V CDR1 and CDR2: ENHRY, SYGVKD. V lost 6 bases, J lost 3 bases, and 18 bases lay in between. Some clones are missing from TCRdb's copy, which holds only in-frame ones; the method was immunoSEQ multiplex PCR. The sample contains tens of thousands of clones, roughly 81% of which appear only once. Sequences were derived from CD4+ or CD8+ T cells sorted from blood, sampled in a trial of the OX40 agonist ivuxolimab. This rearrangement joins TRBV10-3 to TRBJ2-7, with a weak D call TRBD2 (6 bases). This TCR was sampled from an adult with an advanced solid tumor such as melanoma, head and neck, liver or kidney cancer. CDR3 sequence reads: CAIRPLEEEGYEQYF. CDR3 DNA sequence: TGTGCCATCAGGCCCCTAGAAGAGGAGGGCTACGAGCAGTACTTC.